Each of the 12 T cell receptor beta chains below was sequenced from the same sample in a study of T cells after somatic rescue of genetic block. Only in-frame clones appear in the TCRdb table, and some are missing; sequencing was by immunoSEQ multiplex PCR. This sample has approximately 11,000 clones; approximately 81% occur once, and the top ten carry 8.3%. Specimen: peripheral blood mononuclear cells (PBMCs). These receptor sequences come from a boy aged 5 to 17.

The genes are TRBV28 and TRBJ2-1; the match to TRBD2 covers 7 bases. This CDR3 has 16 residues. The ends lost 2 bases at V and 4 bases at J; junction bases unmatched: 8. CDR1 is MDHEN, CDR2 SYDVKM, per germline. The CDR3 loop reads CASSLRGRVKYNEQFF. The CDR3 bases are TGTGCCAGCAGTTTACGAGGGAGGGTCAAATACAATGAGCAGTTCTTC.

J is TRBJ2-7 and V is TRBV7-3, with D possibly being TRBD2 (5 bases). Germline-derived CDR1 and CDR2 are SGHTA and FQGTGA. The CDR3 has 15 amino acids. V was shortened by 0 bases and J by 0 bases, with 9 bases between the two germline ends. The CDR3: CASSLTVGSSYEQYF. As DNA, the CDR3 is TGTGCCAGCAGCTTAACGGTGGGGAGCTCCTACGAGCAGTACTTC.

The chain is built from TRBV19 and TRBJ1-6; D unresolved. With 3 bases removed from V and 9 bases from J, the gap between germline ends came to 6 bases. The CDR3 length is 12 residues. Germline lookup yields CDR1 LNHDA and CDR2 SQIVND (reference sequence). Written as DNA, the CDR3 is TGTGCCAGTAGTATGGGCGTTTCACCCCTCCACTTT. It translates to CASSMGVSPLHF.

The DNA for the CDR3 is TGCAGCGTTGAACTAAGGACTAGCGGGAGACCCCAAGAGACCCAGTACTTC. Translation gives CSVELRTSGRPQETQYF. V is TRBV29-1 and J is TRBJ2-5, with 13 bases matching TRBD2. The CDR3 has 17 residues. Per the germline V gene, CDR1 is SQVTM and CDR2 is ANQGSEA. The ends lost 2 bases at V and 1 base at J; junction bases unmatched: 7.

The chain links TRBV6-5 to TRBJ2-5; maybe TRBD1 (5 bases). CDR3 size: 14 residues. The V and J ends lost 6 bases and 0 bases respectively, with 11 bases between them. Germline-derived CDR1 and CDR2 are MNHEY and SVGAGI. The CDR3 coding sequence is TGTGCCAGCAGAATCGACAGAGACCAAGAGACCCAGTACTTC. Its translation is CASRIDRDQETQYF.

The CDR3 DNA is TGTGCCAGCAGACTCGGACTAGCGGGAGGGAATGAGCAGTTCTTC. Protein sequence: CASRLGLAGGNEQFF. The chain carries TRBV11-1 and TRBJ2-1; 15 bases map to TRBD2. Germline V CDR1 and CDR2: SGHAT, FQDESV (reference sequence). The CDR3 is 15 residues long. V gave up 6 bases and J gave up 7 bases; unmatched junction bases: 4.

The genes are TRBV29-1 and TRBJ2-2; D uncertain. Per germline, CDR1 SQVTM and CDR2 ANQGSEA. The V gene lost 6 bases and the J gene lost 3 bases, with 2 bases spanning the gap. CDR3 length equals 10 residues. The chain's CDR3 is CSVYTGELFF. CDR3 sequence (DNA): TGCAGCGTATACACCGGGGAGCTGTTTTTT.

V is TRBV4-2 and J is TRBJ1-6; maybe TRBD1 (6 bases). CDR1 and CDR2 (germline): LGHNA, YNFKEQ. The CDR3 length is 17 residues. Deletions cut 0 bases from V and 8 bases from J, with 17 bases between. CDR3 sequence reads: CASSQDLVSGVYSPLHF. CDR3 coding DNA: TGTGCCAGCAGCCAAGATTTAGTCTCAGGGGTCTATTCACCCCTCCACTTT.

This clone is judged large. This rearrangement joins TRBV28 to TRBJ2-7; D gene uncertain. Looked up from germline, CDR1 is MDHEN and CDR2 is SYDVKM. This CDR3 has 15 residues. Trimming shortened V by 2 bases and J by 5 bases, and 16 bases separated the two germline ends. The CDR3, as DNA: TGTGCCAGCAGTTTAGCGGACGGCGGTTTTGACGAGCAGTACTTC. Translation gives CASSLADGGFDEQYF.

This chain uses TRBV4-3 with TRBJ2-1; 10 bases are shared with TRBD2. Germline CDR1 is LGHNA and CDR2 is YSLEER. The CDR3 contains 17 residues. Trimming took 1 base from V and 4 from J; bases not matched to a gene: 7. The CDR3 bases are TGCGCCAGCAGCCAAGTATTAGCGGGGGGCGGGTACAATGAGCAGTTCTTC. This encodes CASSQVLAGGGYNEQFF.

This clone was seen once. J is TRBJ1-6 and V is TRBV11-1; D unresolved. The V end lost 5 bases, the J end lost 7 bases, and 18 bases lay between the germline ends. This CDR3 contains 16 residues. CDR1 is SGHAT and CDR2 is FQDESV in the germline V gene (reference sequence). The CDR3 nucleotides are TGTGCCAGCAGCCGCCGGGGTGGACGGGGAAATTCACCCCTCCACTTT. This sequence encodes CASSRRGGRGNSPLHF.

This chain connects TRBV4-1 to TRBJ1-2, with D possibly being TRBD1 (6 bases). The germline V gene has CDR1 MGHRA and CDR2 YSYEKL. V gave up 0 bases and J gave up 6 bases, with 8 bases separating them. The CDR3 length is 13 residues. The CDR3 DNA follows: TGCGCCAGCAGCCAAGACAGGGGTGATGGCTACACCTTC. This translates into CASSQDRGDGYTF.